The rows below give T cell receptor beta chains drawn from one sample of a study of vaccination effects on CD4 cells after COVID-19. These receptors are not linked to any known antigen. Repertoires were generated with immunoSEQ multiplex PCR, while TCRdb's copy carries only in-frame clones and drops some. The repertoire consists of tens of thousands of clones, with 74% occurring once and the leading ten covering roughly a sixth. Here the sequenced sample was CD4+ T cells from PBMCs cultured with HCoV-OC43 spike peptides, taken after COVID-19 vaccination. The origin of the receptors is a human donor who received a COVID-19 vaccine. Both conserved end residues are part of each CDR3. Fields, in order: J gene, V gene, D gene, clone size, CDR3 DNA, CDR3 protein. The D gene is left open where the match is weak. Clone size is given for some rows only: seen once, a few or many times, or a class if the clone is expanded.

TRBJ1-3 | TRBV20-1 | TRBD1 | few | TGCAGTGCTAGTAACGCAGACAGGGGGCAAGGAAACACCATATATTTT | CSASNADRGQGNTIYF
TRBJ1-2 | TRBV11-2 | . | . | TGTGCCAGCAGCCCTGTTCGGGGGGGTAAAGAAGGCTACACCTTC | CASSPVRGGKEGYTF
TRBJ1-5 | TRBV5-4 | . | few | TGTGCCAGCAGCTTTGGCGGGGAGCAGCCCCAGCATTTT | CASSFGGEQPQHF
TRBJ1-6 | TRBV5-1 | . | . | TGCGCCAGCAGCTTGGCCGCGGCCAGCTCCTATAATTCACCCCTCCACTTT | CASSLAAASSYNSPLHF
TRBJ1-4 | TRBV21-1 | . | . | TGTGCCAGCAGCAACGGGGGCAAGTTGGGGGAAAAATTGTTTTTT | CASSNGGKLGEKLFF
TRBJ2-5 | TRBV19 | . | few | TGTGCCAGTAGTATGGCTAGGCAGGGGACCCAGTACTTC | CASSMARQGTQYF
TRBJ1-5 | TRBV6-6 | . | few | TGTGCCAGCAGTTACCTGGGTCCCTCGGATCAGCCCCAGCATTTT | CASSYLGPSDQPQHF
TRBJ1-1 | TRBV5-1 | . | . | TGCGCCAGCAGCCCCGATTGGGCTGAAGCTTTCTTT | CASSPDWAEAFF
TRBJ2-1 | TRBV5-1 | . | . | TGCGCCAGCCGCCATGGCCGAGCGTTGGTGAATGAGCAGTTCTTC | CASRHGRALVNEQFF
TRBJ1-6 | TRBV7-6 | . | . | TGTGCCAGCAGTTTCGAGACGGGTGGGAATTCACCCCTCCACTTT | CASSFETGGNSPLHF
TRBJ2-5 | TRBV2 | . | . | TGTGCCAGCACTAAACAGGGGTCCGGGGGGGAGACCCAGTACTTC | CASTKQGSGGETQYF
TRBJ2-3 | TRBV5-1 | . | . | TGCGCCAGCAGCTTGGGGACAAAACAGGGTCCTCGCACAGATACGCAGTATTTT | CASSLGTKQGPRTDTQYF
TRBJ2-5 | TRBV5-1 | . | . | TGCGCCAGCAAGGCAGGTAGAGGGCAAGAGACCCAGTACTTC | CASKAGRGQETQYF
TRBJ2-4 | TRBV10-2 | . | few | TGCGCCAGCACGGCGGACACCTTAGCCAAAAACATTCAGTACTTC | CASTADTLAKNIQYF
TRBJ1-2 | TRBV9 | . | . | TGTGCCAGCAGCGTAGGGACGGGAGCTAACTATGGCTACACCTTC | CASSVGTGANYGYTF
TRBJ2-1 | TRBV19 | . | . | TGTGCCACCGCGGGGTACAATGAGCAGTTCTTC | CATAGYNEQFF
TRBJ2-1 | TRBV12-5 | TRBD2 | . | TGTGCTAGTGGTCTCCGGGCTAGCGGGGGGGCCGTGGGTGAGCAGTTCTTC | CASGLRASGGAVGEQFF
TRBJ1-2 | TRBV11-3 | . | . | TGTGCCAGCAGCTTAGATCTGGACCCTCTCACCTTC | CASSLDLDPLTF
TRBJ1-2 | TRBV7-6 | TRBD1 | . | TGTGCCAGCAGCTTAGGGGTGGGGACAGGGGATGGCTACACCTTC | CASSLGVGTGDGYTF
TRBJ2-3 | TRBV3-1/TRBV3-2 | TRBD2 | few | TGTGCCAGCACCACACTAGCGGGGGGATTAGATACGCAGTATTTT | CASTTLAGGLDTQYF
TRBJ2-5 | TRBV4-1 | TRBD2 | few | TGCGCCAGCAGCCAAGGGGCCGGGGGGGCCTTGGAGACCCAGTACTTC | CASSQGAGGALETQYF
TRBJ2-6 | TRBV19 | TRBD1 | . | TGTGCCAGTATATCCTCACAGGGGGCTGGGGCCAACGTCCTGACTTTC | CASISSQGAGANVLTF
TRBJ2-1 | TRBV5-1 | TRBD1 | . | TGCGCCAGCAGCTTGGGACAGGGGGCGAGGATGAATGAGCAGTTCTTC | CASSLGQGARMNEQFF
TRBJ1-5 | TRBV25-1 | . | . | TGTGCCAGCAGTGAAACGTCAGGCCGCAATCAGCCCCAGCATTTT | CASSETSGRNQPQHF
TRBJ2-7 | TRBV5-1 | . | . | TGCGCCAGCAGTCTCCCTAACCACAGGGTTAGGTACGAGCAGTACTTC | CASSLPNHRVRYEQYF
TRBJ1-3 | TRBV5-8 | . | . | TGTGCCAGCAGCTTGGAAGGGGGCTCTGGAAACACCATATATTTT | CASSLEGGSGNTIYF
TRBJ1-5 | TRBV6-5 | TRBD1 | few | TGTGCCAGCAGTCTACAGGGGGATCAGCCCCAGCATTTT | CASSLQGDQPQHF
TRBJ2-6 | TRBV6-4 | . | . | TGTGCCAGCAGTGACGGGGCTGGTGGGGCCAACGTCCTGACTTTC | CASSDGAGGANVLTF
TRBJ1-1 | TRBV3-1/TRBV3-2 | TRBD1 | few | TGTGCCAGCAGCCACTGGACAGGGAAGGAGAACACTGAAGCTTTCTTT | CASSHWTGKENTEAFF
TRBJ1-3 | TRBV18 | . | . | TGTGCCAGCTCACCGATTACGGGCTCTGGAAACACCATATATTTT | CASSPITGSGNTIYF
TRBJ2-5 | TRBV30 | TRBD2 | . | TGTGCCTGGAACTCCGCCGGGACTAAATACTTC | CAWNSAGTKYF
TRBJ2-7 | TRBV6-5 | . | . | TGTGCCAGCAGTTACCTGGGGGTGAACAACGAGCAGTACTTC | CASSYLGVNNEQYF
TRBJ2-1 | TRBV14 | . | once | TGTGCCAGCAGCCTGCCCACCCGGGACCCAACCTACAATGGGCAGTTCTTC | CASSLPTRDPTYNGQFF
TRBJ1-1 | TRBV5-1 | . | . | TGCGCCAGCAGCTGGCAGGGGAACACTGAAGCTTTCTTT | CASSWQGNTEAFF
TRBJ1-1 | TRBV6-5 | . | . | TGTGCCAGCAGTTACCTGGGCGGGAACACTGAAGCTTTCTTT | CASSYLGGNTEAFF
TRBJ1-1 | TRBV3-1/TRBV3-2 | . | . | TGTGCCAGCAGCCAGTCGGGACTCAAGAACACTGAAGCTTTCTTT | CASSQSGLKNTEAFF
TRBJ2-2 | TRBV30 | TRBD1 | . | TGTGCCTGGGTGCCAGGGGGCGCCGGGGAGCTGTTTTTT | CAWVPGGAGELFF
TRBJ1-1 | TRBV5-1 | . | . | TGCGCCAGCAGCGAGCAGTTCCCGACCCGGAACACTGAAGCTTTCTTT | CASSEQFPTRNTEAFF
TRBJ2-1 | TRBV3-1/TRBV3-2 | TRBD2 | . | TGTGCCAGCAGCCAAGATTGGCCGCAAGCGGGGACCTACAATGAGCAGTTCTTC | CASSQDWPQAGTYNEQFF
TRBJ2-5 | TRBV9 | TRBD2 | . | TGTGCCAGCAGCCCTGGGGCTAGCGGGGGGGCCGGGGTGGAGACCCAGTACTTC | CASSPGASGGAGVETQYF
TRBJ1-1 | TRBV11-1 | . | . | TGTGCCAGCAGGGAAACAGGGCTCACTGAAGCTTTCTTT | CASRETGLTEAFF
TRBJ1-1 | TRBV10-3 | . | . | TGTGCCATCGAGTACCCTGAAGCTTTCTTT | CAIEYPEAFF
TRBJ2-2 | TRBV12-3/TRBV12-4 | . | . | TGTGCCACCCGGACACTGAACACCGGGGAGCTGTTTTTT | CATRTLNTGELFF